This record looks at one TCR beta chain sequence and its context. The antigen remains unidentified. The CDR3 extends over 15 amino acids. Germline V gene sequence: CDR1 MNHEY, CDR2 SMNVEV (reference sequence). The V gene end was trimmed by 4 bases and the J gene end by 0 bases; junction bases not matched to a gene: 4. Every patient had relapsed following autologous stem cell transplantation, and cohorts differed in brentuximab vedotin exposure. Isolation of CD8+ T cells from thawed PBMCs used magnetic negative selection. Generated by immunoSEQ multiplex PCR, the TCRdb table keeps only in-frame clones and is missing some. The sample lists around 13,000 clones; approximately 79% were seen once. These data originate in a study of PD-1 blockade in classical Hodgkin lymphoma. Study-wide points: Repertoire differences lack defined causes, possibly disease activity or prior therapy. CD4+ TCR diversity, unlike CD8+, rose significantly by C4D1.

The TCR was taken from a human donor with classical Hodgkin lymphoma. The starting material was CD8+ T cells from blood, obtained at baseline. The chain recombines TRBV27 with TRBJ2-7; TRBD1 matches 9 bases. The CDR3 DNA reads TGTGCCAGCAGTTCGGGACAGGGCACCTCCTACGAGCAGTACTTC. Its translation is CASSSGQGTSYEQYF.